Listed below are T cell receptor beta chains from one sample, sequenced in a study of technical replicates of blood from several donors. Assay used: immunoSEQ multiplex PCR; TCRdb lists only in-frame clones, some missing. Of about 99,000 clones in the sample, 95% are singletons; the top ten hold over 0.2%. Sequencing was carried out using T cells isolated from PBMCs. These TCRs come from a human donor in good health. Both conserved end residues are part of each CDR3. The D gene is left open where the match is weak. Clone size is not always given. Where it is, it says once, few, many or a class for expanded clones.

V gene	clone size	D gene	J gene	CDR3 protein	CDR3 DNA
TRBV6-5	-	TRBD2	TRBJ2-1	CASSYSSGSRNEQFF	TGTGCCAGCAGTTACTCAAGCGGGAGTAGGAATGAGCAGTTCTTC
TRBV28	-	-	TRBJ1-5	CASSSPGMGADNQPQHF	TGTGCCAGCAGTTCCCCCGGGATGGGGGCGGACAATCAGCCCCAGCATTTT
TRBV5-4	-	TRBD2	TRBJ2-1	CASSLGLAGSGEQFF	TGTGCCAGCAGCTTAGGGCTAGCGGGATCGGGTGAGCAGTTCTTC
TRBV11-3	-	-	TRBJ2-2	CASSWREEGTGELFF	TGTGCCAGCAGCTGGCGGGAAGAGGGTACCGGGGAGCTGTTTTTT
TRBV6-6	-	-	TRBJ2-1	CASRRDSPSLYNEQFF	TGTGCCAGCAGGCGGGACTCCCCGTCCCTCTACAATGAGCAGTTCTTC
TRBV7-6	-	TRBD1	TRBJ2-3	CASSLEGAGDTQYF	TGTGCCAGCAGCTTAGAGGGGGCGGGAGATACGCAGTATTTT
TRBV5-6	-	-	TRBJ1-2	CASSLVTAEAYGYTF	TGTGCCAGCAGCTTGGTAACAGCCGAAGCCTATGGCTACACCTTC
TRBV14	-	TRBD1	TRBJ2-7	CASSHLDRAHEQYF	TGTGCCAGCAGCCACCTGGACAGGGCCCACGAGCAGTACTTC
TRBV28	-	-	TRBJ1-5	CASSLSWERGDQPQHF	TGTGCCAGCAGTTTATCGTGGGAACGGGGGGATCAGCCCCAGCATTTT
TRBV9	-	-	TRBJ2-7	CASSSPRSGEQYF	TGTGCCAGCAGCTCCCCCCGTAGCGGCGAGCAGTACTTC
TRBV7-6	-	TRBD1	TRBJ1-2	CASSQRDRGGYTF	TGTGCCAGCAGTCAAAGGGACAGGGGTGGCTACACCTTC
TRBV28	-	-	TRBJ1-1	CASNWGQLNTEAFF	TGTGCCAGCAATTGGGGCCAGCTGAACACTGAAGCTTTCTTT
TRBV19	-	TRBD1	TRBJ1-5	CASSTRDRLWGQPQHF	TGTGCCAGTAGTACCCGGGACAGGCTATGGGGGCAGCCCCAGCATTTT
TRBV4-1	-	-	TRBJ1-4	CASSQPGGNEKLFF	TGCGCCAGCAGCCAACCCGGAGGTAATGAAAAACTGTTTTTT
TRBV9	-	TRBD1	TRBJ2-2	CASSGRQGRGELFF	TGTGCCAGCAGCGGTAGACAGGGGCGCGGGGAGCTGTTTTTT
TRBV9	-	TRBD1	TRBJ1-1	CASSVGQGPLNTEAFF	TGTGCCAGCAGCGTTGGACAGGGGCCCTTGAACACTGAAGCTTTCTTT
TRBV5-1	-	TRBD1	TRBJ2-3	CASGPGTVTDTQYF	TGCGCCAGCGGCCCCGGGACAGTTACAGATACGCAGTATTTT
TRBV9	once	TRBD2	TRBJ2-5	CASSVRLANDQETQYF	TGTGCCAGCAGCGTAAGACTAGCCAACGACCAAGAGACCCAGTACTTC
TRBV5-6	-	TRBD2	TRBJ2-2	CASRRIPGLADTGELFF	TGTGCCAGCAGGAGGATACCGGGACTAGCTGACACCGGGGAGCTGTTTTTT
TRBV15	-	-	TRBJ2-7	CATSRDRDPREEQYF	TGTGCCACCAGCAGAGATCGGGACCCTCGGGAGGAGCAGTACTTC
TRBV28	-	-	TRBJ1-2	CAAGITGYTF	TGTGCAGCCGGGATCACTGGCTACACCTTC
TRBV9	-	-	TRBJ2-7	CASSVRGGEQYF	TGTGCCAGCAGCGTAAGGGGAGGAGAGCAGTACTTC
TRBV7-8	-	TRBD2	TRBJ2-3	CATLAGAPPSTDTQYF	TGTGCCACATTAGCGGGGGCCCCCCCTAGCACAGATACGCAGTATTTT
TRBV30	-	-	TRBJ1-2	CAWSVRHVTYGYTF	TGTGCCTGGAGTGTACGACATGTCACCTATGGCTACACCTTC
TRBV2	-	TRBD1	TRBJ2-5	CASTEPGQQETQYF	TGTGCCAGCACTGAGCCGGGACAGCAAGAGACCCAGTACTTC
TRBV19	-	TRBD1	TRBJ2-7	CASSQNRDRVYEQYF	TGTGCCAGTAGCCAAAACCGGGACAGGGTCTACGAGCAGTACTTC
TRBV27	-	TRBD2	TRBJ2-1	CASSLVAGGRNEQFF	TGTGCCAGCAGTTTAGTAGCGGGGGGAAGGAATGAGCAGTTCTTC
TRBV7-6	-	TRBD2	TRBJ2-3	CASSLTAGGTDTQYF	TGTGCCAGCAGCTTAACAGCGGGGGGCACAGATACGCAGTATTTT
TRBV19	once	TRBD2	TRBJ2-1	CASSSLAGDRFF	TGTGCCAGTAGTAGCTTAGCGGGAGATCGGTTCTTC
TRBV9	-	-	TRBJ1-4	CASSVPGTGANEKLFF	TGTGCCAGCAGCGTTCCGGGGACGGGAGCTAATGAAAAACTGTTTTTT
TRBV10-1	-	-	TRBJ1-5	CASSESGEVGSQPQHF	TGCGCCAGCAGTGAGTCGGGGGAGGTAGGTAGTCAGCCCCAGCATTTT
TRBV6-6	-	TRBD2	TRBJ2-7	CASSYSDGGAYEQYF	TGTGCCAGCAGTTACTCGGACGGGGGGGCCTACGAGCAGTACTTC
TRBV6-5	-	-	TRBJ1-2	CASSYSRVGGYTF	TGTGCCAGCAGTTACTCCCGTGTCGGTGGCTACACCTTC
TRBV18	-	TRBD2	TRBJ2-1	CASSPGSGRDNEQFF	TGTGCCAGCTCACCAGGTAGCGGGAGGGACAATGAGCAGTTCTTC
TRBV7-2	once	-	TRBJ1-3	CASSLNPLGSGNTIYF	TGTGCCAGCAGCTTAAATCCCCTCGGCTCTGGAAACACCATATATTTT
TRBV5-6	-	TRBD1	TRBJ2-1	CASSLRGGSSYNEQFF	TGTGCCAGCAGCCTGAGAGGGGGCAGCTCCTACAATGAGCAGTTCTTC